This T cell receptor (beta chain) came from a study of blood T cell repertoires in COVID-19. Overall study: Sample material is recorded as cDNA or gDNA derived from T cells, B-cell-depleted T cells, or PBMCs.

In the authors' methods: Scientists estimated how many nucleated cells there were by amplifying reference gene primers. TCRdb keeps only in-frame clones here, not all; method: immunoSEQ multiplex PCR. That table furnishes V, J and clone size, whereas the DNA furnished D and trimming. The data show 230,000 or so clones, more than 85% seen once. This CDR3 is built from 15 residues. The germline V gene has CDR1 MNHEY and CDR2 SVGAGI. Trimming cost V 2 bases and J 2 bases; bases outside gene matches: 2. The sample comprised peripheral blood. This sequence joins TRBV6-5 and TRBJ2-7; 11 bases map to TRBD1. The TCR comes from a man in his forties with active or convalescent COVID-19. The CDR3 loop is CASSYGTGGPYEQYF. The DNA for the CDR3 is TGTGCCAGCAGTTACGGGACAGGGGGTCCCTACGAGCAGTACTTC.